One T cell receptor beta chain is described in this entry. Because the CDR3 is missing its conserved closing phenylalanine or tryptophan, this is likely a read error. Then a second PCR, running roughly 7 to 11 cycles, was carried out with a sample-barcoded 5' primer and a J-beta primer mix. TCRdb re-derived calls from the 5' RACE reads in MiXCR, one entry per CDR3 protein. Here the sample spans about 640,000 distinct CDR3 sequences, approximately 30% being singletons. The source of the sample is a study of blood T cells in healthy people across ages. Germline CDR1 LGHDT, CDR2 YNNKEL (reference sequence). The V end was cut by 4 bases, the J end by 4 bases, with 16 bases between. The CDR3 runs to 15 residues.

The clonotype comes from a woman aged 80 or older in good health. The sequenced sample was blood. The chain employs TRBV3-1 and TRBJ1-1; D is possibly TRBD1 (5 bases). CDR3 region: CASSPPGRGSTEAFL. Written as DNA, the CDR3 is TGTGCCAGCAGCCCCCCAGGGAGAGGTAGCACTGAAGCTTTCTTG.